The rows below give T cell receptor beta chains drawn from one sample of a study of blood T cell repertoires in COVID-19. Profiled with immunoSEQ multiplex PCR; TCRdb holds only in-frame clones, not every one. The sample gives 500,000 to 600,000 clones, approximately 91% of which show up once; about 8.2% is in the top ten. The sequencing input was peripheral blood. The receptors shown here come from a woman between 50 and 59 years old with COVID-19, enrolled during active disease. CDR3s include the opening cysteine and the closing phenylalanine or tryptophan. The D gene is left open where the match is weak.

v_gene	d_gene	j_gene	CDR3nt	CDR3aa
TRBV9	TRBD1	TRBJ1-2	TGTGCCAGCAGCGCGCTACTACAGGGGTCCAACTATGGCTACACCTTC	CASSALLQGSNYGYTF
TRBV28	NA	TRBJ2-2	TGTGCCAGCAATTTCGACCTCTCCGACGGCACTATCACCGGGGAGCTGTTTTTT	CASNFDLSDGTITGELFF
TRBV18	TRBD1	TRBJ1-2	TGTGCCAGCTCAGAAGACAGGGGGGATGGCTACACCTTC	CASSEDRGDGYTF
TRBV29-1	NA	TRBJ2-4	TGCAGCGTTGAGAAAGCCGGGTCCTCTAACATTCAGTACTTC	CSVEKAGSSNIQYF
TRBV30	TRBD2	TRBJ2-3	TGTGCCTGGGGCCGGGGGGCAGATACGCAGTATTTT	CAWGRGADTQYF
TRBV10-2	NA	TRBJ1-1	TGCGCCAGCAGTGATCGGGGGGGGCGCAGCACTGAAGCTTTCTTT	CASSDRGGRSTEAFF
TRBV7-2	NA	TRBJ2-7	TGTGCCAGCAGTTCCCAGGGAAGAGGCGACGAGCAGTACTTC	CASSSQGRGDEQYF
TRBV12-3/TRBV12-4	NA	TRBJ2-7	TGTGCCAGCAGTTTTGCGGCAACCTACGAGCAGTACTTC	CASSFAATYEQYF
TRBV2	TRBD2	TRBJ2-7	TGTGCCAGCAGTGAAGGGATGTTGGTAGCGGGAGAATACGAGCAGTACTTC	CASSEGMLVAGEYEQYF
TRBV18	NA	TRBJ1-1	TGTGCCAGCTCACCCATAAAGGGGGGAGGGACTGAAGCTTTCTTT	CASSPIKGGGTEAFF
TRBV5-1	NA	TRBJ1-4	TGCGCCAGCAGCTCAGTCGGGGGTGAAAAACTGTTTTTT	CASSSVGGEKLFF
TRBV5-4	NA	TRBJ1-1	TGTGCCAGCAGGAGACGGGGACTGACAGATGAAGCTTTCTTT	CASRRRGLTDEAFF
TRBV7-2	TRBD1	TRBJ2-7	TGTGCCAGCAGTTGGACAGGTTTTTCCTACGAGCAGTACTTC	CASSWTGFSYEQYF
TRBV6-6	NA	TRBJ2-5	TGTGCCAGCAGTGCCCCATTGGGGGCTTCCCAAGAGACCCAGTACTTC	CASSAPLGASQETQYF
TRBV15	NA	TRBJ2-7	TGTGCCACCAGCAGAGATATCCTGCAGGGATTGACGCGGAGCGAGCAGTACTTC	CATSRDILQGLTRSEQYF